This T cell receptor beta chain came from a study of Ad26.COV2.S vaccination and SARS-CoV-2 variants. The CDR3 covers 13 residues. Deletions cut 1 base from V and 7 bases from J, with 8 bases between. Looked up from germline, CDR1 is SGHNT and CDR2 is YYREEE (reference sequence). Treatment noted: 15 to 20 received Ad26.COV2.S at low or high dose, single or two shots; roughly 5 received placebo; per-sample allocation not given. On day 63 after the first injection, vaccine and placebo recipients gave samples. The repertoire was sequenced with immunoSEQ multiplex PCR; TCRdb's copy has only in-frame clones and lacks some. The top ten clones hold 6.4% of a sample with hundreds of thousands of clones, about 87% of them seen once.

The V and J genes are TRBV5-4 and TRBJ1-4; D is perhaps TRBD1 (5 bases). This TCR was recovered from a person aged 18-60 years who received the Ad26.COV2.S COVID-19 vaccine or a placebo. The sample consisted of peripheral blood, taken in a trial of Ad26.COV2.S vaccine versus placebo. The CDR3 sequence is CASSLRDGEKLFF. CDR3 in DNA: TGTGCCAGCAGCTTGAGGGACGGTGAAAAACTGTTTTTT.